This is a list of T cell receptor beta chains from one sample in a study of blood T cell repertoires in COVID-19. Using immunoSEQ multiplex PCR, the repertoire was profiled, and TCRdb retains in-frame clones only, with some absent. The data show about 430,000 clones, with roughly 89% seen just once and around 0.92% held by the top ten. The source material was peripheral blood. These receptors all stem from a man between 18 and 35 years old with COVID-19, enrolled during active disease. Both conserved end residues are part of each CDR3. Each record gives: J gene, D gene, V gene, CDR3 protein. The D gene is left open where the match is weak.

j_gene: TRBJ1-4; d_gene: .; v_gene: TRBV4-2; CDR3aa: CASSQDLGQGPNEKLFF
j_gene: TRBJ1-4; d_gene: TRBD1; v_gene: TRBV5-1; CDR3aa: CASSLTQGMELFF
j_gene: TRBJ2-7; d_gene: TRBD2; v_gene: TRBV5-4; CDR3aa: CASNAGGATYEQYF
j_gene: TRBJ1-5; d_gene: .; v_gene: TRBV24-1; CDR3aa: CATSNQDQPQHF
j_gene: TRBJ2-2; d_gene: TRBD1; v_gene: TRBV18; CDR3aa: CASRLTGTPNTGELFF
j_gene: TRBJ1-6; d_gene: .; v_gene: TRBV6-1; CDR3aa: CASSEERGFGNSPLHF
j_gene: TRBJ2-5; d_gene: .; v_gene: TRBV11-2; CDR3aa: CASSLVLAGRETQYF
j_gene: TRBJ1-1; d_gene: TRBD1; v_gene: TRBV13; CDR3aa: CASSVRDRGRTEAFF
j_gene: TRBJ2-3; d_gene: .; v_gene: TRBV14; CDR3aa: CASSWADTQYF
j_gene: TRBJ2-3; d_gene: TRBD1; v_gene: TRBV2; CDR3aa: CASGQGATDTQYF
j_gene: TRBJ2-7; d_gene: TRBD2; v_gene: TRBV27; CDR3aa: CASSLGLAVPYEQYF
j_gene: TRBJ2-1; d_gene: TRBD2; v_gene: TRBV5-4; CDR3aa: CASSSRVAGNNEQFF
j_gene: TRBJ2-6; d_gene: TRBD1; v_gene: TRBV24-1; CDR3aa: CATSGQGGSGANVLTF
j_gene: TRBJ2-3; d_gene: TRBD1; v_gene: TRBV19; CDR3aa: CASNSGTATDTQYF
j_gene: TRBJ1-1; d_gene: TRBD1; v_gene: TRBV6-2/TRBV6-3; CDR3aa: CASSFGGTGSTEAFF
j_gene: TRBJ2-2; d_gene: .; v_gene: TRBV18; CDR3aa: CASSPRARGLSGELFF
j_gene: TRBJ1-1; d_gene: .; v_gene: TRBV4-1; CDR3aa: CASSPDSFLLMNTEAFF
j_gene: TRBJ2-7; d_gene: .; v_gene: TRBV25-1; CDR3aa: CASSEGLASSYEQYF
j_gene: TRBJ1-5; d_gene: TRBD1; v_gene: TRBV5-8; CDR3aa: CASSPGTGGIYSNQPQHF
j_gene: TRBJ2-5; d_gene: TRBD2; v_gene: TRBV5-1; CDR3aa: CASSLASLAGRSQETQYF
j_gene: TRBJ1-3; d_gene: .; v_gene: TRBV7-6; CDR3aa: CASSLASVTGNTIYF
j_gene: TRBJ2-1; d_gene: .; v_gene: TRBV10-3; CDR3aa: CAISDRLPGPGRGNEQFF
j_gene: TRBJ2-3; d_gene: TRBD2; v_gene: TRBV2; CDR3aa: CASSGAGAWTDTQYF
j_gene: TRBJ2-3; d_gene: .; v_gene: TRBV3-1/TRBV3-2; CDR3aa: CASSQDFKRVFTDTQYF
j_gene: TRBJ1-6; d_gene: TRBD1; v_gene: TRBV27; CDR3aa: CASRSEPGQGNSPLHF
j_gene: TRBJ2-1; d_gene: TRBD2; v_gene: TRBV3-1/TRBV3-2; CDR3aa: CASSQVAGGPYNEQFF
j_gene: TRBJ2-5; d_gene: .; v_gene: TRBV11-2; CDR3aa: CASSGLASALLGVTQYF
j_gene: TRBJ2-1; d_gene: .; v_gene: TRBV18; CDR3aa: CASSPLSRGSNEQFF
j_gene: TRBJ2-1; d_gene: TRBD1; v_gene: TRBV9; CDR3aa: CASSVATGGSYNEQFF
j_gene: TRBJ2-3; d_gene: TRBD1; v_gene: TRBV19; CDR3aa: CASSIGTGGGDTQYF
j_gene: TRBJ2-7; d_gene: TRBD1; v_gene: TRBV7-9; CDR3aa: CASRPTGKEQYF
j_gene: TRBJ1-5; d_gene: .; v_gene: TRBV24-1; CDR3aa: CATTRDTQHF
j_gene: TRBJ1-5; d_gene: TRBD1; v_gene: TRBV2; CDR3aa: CASSLTGEGQPQHF
j_gene: TRBJ2-7; d_gene: .; v_gene: TRBV2; CDR3aa: CASSAALELEQYF
j_gene: TRBJ1-6; d_gene: .; v_gene: TRBV15; CDR3aa: CATSKGGVRASNSPLHF
j_gene: TRBJ2-5; d_gene: TRBD1; v_gene: TRBV18; CDR3aa: CASSRATGGEETQYF
j_gene: TRBJ2-5; d_gene: TRBD1; v_gene: TRBV7-2; CDR3aa: CASSRRGGLGETQYF
j_gene: TRBJ2-2; d_gene: TRBD2; v_gene: TRBV6-5; CDR3aa: CASSRLAGTTGELFF
j_gene: TRBJ2-3; d_gene: .; v_gene: TRBV2; CDR3aa: CASTFTDTQYF
j_gene: TRBJ2-7; d_gene: .; v_gene: TRBV5-1; CDR3aa: CASSLGQEQYF
j_gene: TRBJ2-3; d_gene: .; v_gene: TRBV13; CDR3aa: CASRERRIGSDTQYF
j_gene: TRBJ1-3; d_gene: .; v_gene: TRBV5-6; CDR3aa: CASSLGYPAPLYF
j_gene: TRBJ1-5; d_gene: TRBD1; v_gene: TRBV19; CDR3aa: CASSTPPGQALKRRYQPQHF
j_gene: TRBJ2-7; d_gene: .; v_gene: TRBV5-5; CDR3aa: CASSLGNQAYEQYF
j_gene: TRBJ2-7; d_gene: TRBD2; v_gene: TRBV4-1; CDR3aa: CASSPLLAVMDEQYF
j_gene: TRBJ2-7; d_gene: .; v_gene: TRBV5-1; CDR3aa: CASSLERGYEQYF
j_gene: TRBJ1-5; d_gene: TRBD1; v_gene: TRBV6-5; CDR3aa: CASSWDRVDQPQHF
j_gene: TRBJ2-5; d_gene: .; v_gene: TRBV7-9; CDR3aa: CASRSGGLGETQYF
j_gene: TRBJ1-2; d_gene: TRBD1; v_gene: TRBV6-5; CDR3aa: CASSMTGITYGYTF